This T cell receptor beta chain was profiled in a study of blood T cell repertoires in COVID-19. Study overall: Donors in the United States, Italy and Spain gave samples during acute or convalescent COVID-19. PBMCs, B-cell-depleted T cells, or T cells provided the cDNA or gDNA that made up the material.

From germline, CDR1 is SNHLY and CDR2 FYNNEI. The CDR3 sequence is 14 residues long. V gave up 7 bases and J gave up 6 bases; unmatched junction bases: 8. In the original workflow: The authors estimated nucleated cell counts from reference gene primer amplification. Libraries were prepared by immunoSEQ multiplex PCR; TCRdb keeps only in-frame clonotypes and omits some of them. That table gives V, J and clone size, and the DNA gave D and trimming. The profile shows 150,000 to 200,000 clones, about 86% of them singletons. Sequenced input: peripheral blood. V is TRBV2 and J is TRBJ2-3; 9 nucleotides match TRBD2. This TCR derives from an older woman with COVID-19, enrolled during active disease. The CDR3 DNA reads TGTGCCAGCAAAGTTAGCGGGAGTTGGGATACGCAGTATTTT. Translated: CASKVSGSWDTQYF.